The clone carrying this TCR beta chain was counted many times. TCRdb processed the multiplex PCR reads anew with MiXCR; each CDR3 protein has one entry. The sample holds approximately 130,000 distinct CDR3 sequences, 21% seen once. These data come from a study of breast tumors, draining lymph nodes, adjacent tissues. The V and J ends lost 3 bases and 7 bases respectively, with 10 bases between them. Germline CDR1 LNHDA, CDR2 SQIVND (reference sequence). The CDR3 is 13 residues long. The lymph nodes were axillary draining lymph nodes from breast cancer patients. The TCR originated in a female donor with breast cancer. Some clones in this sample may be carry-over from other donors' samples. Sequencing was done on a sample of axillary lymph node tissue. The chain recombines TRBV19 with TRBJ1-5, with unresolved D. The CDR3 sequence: CASSMSHSQPQHF. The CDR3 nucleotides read TGTGCCAGTAGTATGTCCCACTCCCAGCCCCAGCATTTT.